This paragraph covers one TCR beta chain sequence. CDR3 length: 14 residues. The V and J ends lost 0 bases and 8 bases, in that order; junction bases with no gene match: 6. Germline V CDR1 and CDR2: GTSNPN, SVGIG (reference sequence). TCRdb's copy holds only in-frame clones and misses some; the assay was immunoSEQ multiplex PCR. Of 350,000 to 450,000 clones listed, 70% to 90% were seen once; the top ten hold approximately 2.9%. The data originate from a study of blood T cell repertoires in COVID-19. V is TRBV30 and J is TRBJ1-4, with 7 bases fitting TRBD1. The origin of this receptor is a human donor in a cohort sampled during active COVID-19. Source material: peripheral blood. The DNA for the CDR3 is TGTGCCTGGAGTGTAGGGACAGCTGAGGAAAAACTGTTTTTT. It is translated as CAWSVGTAEEKLFF.